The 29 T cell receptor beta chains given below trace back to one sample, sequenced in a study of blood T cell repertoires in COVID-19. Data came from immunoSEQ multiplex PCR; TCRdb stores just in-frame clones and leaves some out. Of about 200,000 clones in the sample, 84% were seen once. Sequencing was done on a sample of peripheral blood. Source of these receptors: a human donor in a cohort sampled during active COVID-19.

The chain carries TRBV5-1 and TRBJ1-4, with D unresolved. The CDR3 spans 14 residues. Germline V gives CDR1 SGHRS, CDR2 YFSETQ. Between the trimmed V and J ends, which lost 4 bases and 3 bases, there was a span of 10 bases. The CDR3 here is CASSPAGANEKLFF. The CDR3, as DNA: TGCGCCAGCAGCCCGGCCGGGGCTAATGAAAAACTGTTTTTT.

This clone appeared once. The CDR3 loop is CASSRGPDTQYF. In DNA form, the CDR3 reads TGTGCCAGCAGCCGAGGGCCCGATACGCAGTATTTT. V is TRBV5-6 and J is TRBJ2-3; tentatively, D is TRBD2 (5 bases). Trimming took 4 bases from V and 6 from J, leaving 9 bases between them. Germline V lookup: CDR1 SGHDT, CDR2 YYEEEE. The CDR3 extends over 12 amino acids. The full variable domain, completed using reference TRBV5-6 and TRBJ2-3, is DAGVTQSPTHLIKTRGQQVTLRCSPKSGHDTVSWYQQALGQGPQFIFQYYEEEERQRGNFPDRFSGHQFPNYSSELNVNALLLGDSALYLCASSRGPDTQYFGPGTRLTVL.

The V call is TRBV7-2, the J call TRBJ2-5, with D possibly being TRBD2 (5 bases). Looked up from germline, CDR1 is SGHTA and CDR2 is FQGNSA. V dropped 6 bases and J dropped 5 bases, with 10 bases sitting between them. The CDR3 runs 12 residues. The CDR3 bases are TGTGCCAGCAGACGGACTGTTGAGACCCAGTACTTC. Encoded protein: CASRRTVETQYF.

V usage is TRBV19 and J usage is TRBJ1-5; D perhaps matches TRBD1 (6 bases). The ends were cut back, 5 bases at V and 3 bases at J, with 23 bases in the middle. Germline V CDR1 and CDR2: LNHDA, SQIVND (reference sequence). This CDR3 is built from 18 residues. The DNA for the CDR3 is TGTGCCAGTAGTCCCCAGGGGTCCGCTTTCCGGATCAATCAGCCCCAGCATTTT. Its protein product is CASSPQGSAFRINQPQHF.

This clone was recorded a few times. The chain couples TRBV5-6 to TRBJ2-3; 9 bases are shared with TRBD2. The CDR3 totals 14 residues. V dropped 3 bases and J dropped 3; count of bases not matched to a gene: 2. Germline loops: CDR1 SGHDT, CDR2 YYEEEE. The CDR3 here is CASSSGLATDTQYF. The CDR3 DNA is TGTGCCAGCAGCTCGGGACTAGCTACAGATACGCAGTATTTT.

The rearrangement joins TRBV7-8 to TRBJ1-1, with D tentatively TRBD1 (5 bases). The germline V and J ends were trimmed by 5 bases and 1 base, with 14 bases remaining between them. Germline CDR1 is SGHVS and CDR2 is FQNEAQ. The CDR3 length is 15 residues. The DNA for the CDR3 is TGTGCCAGCAGCCTAGGGACCGCGGGGAACACTGAAGCTTTCTTT. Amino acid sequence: CASSLGTAGNTEAFF.

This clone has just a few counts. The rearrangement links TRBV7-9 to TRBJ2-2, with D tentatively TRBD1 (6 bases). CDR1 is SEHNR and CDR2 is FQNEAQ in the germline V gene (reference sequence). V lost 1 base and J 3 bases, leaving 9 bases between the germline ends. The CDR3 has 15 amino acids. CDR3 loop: CASSLVAGDTGELFF. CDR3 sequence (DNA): TGTGCCAGCAGCTTAGTGGCAGGGGACACCGGGGAGCTGTTTTTT.

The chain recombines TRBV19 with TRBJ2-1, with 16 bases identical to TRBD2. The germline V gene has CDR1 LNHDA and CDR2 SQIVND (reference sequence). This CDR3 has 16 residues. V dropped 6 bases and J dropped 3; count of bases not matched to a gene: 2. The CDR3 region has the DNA TGTGCCAGTAGGGGGACTAGCGGGAGGGACTACAATGAGCAGTTCTTC. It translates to CASRGTSGRDYNEQFF.

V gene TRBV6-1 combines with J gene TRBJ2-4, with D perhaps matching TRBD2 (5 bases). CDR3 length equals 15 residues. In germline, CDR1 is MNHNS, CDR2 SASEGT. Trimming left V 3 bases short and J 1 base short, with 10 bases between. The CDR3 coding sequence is TGTGCCAGCAGTGACAGGACTGACGCCAAAAACATTCAGTACTTC. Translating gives CASSDRTDAKNIQYF.

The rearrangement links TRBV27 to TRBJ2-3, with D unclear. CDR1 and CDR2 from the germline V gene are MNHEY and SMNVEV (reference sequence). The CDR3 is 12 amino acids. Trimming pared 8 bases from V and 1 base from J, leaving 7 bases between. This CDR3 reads CASGPGTDTQYF. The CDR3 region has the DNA TGTGCCAGCGGGCCTGGCACAGATACGCAGTATTTT.

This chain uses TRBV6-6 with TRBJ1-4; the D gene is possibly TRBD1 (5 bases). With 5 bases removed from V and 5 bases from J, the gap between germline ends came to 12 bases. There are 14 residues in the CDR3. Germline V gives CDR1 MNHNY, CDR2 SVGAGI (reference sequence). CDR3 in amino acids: CASSVRQLNEKLFF. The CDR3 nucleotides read TGTGCCAGCAGTGTCCGACAGTTGAATGAAAAACTGTTTTTT.

CDR3 sequence: CSASTGRGTGELFF. In nucleotides, the CDR3 is TGCAGTGCTAGTACCGGGAGAGGCACCGGGGAGCTGTTTTTT. The chain employs TRBV20-1 and TRBJ2-2, with D perhaps matching TRBD2 (6 bases). V lost 3 bases to trimming and J lost 4 bases, with 12 bases between them. This CDR3 has 14 residues. The germline V gene encodes CDR1 DFQATT and CDR2 SNEGSKA (reference sequence).

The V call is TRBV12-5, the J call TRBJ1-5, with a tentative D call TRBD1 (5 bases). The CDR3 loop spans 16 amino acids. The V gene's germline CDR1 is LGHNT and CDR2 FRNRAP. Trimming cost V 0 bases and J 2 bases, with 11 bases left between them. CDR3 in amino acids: CASGLVRGGGNQPQHF. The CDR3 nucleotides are TGTGCTAGTGGTTTGGTTAGGGGAGGCGGCAATCAGCCCCAGCATTTT.

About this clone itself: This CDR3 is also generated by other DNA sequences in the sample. The CDR3, as DNA: TGCAGTGCTAGTCGGCAGGGGTATGGCTACACCTTC. Protein product: CSASRQGYGYTF. The chain couples TRBV20-1 to TRBJ1-2, with D perhaps matching TRBD1 (6 bases). With 3 bases removed from V and 5 bases from J, the gap between germline ends came to 10 bases. Germline V gene data show CDR1 as DFQATT and CDR2 as SNEGSKA (reference sequence). There are 12 residues in the CDR3.

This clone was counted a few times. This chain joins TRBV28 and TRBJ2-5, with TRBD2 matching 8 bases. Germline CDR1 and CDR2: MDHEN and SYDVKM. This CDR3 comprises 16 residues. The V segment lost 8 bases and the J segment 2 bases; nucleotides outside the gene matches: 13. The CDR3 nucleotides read TGTGCCAGCCGCTCTGGAACTAGCGGAGGGCAAGAGACCCAGTACTTC. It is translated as CASRSGTSGGQETQYF.

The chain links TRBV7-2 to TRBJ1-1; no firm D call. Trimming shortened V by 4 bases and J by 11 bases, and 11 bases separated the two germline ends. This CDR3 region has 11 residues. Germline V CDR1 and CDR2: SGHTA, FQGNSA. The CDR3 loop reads CASSSRGRAFF. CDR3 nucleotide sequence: TGTGCCAGCAGCTCTCGGGGAAGGGCTTTCTTT.

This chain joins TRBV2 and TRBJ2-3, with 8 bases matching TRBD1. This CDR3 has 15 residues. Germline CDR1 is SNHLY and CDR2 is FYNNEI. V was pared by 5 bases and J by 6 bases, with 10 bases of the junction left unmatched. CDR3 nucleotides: TGTGCCAGCAGTAAGGACAGGGCGGGCGGGGATACGCAGTATTTT. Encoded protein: CASSKDRAGGDTQYF.

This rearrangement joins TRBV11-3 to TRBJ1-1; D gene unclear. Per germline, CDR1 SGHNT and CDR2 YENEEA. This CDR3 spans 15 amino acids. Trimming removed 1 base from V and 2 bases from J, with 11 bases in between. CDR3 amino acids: CASSLVPEPNTEAFF. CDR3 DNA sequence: TGTGCCAGCAGCTTAGTACCAGAACCCAACACTGAAGCTTTCTTT.

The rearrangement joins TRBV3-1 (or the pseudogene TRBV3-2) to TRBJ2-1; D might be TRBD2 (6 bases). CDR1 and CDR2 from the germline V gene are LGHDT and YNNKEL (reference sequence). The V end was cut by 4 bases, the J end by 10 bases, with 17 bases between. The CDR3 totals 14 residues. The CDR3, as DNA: TGTGCCAGCAGCCGAACGGGAGCCCTGGGAGAGCAGTTCTTC. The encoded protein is CASSRTGALGEQFF.

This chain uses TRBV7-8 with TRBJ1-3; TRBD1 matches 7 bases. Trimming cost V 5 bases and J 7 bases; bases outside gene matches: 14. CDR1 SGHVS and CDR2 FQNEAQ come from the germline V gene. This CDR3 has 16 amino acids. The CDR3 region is CASSPQGRKTWNTIYF. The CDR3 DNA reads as TGTGCCAGCAGCCCACAGGGGCGTAAGACATGGAACACCATATATTTT.

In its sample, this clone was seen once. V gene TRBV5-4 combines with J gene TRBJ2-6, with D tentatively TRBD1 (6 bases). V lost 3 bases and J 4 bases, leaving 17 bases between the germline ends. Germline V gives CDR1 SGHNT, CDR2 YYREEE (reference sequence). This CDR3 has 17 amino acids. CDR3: CASSSNRDSTGANVLTF. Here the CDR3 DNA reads TGTGCCAGCAGCTCGAACAGGGATTCTACGGGGGCCAACGTCCTGACTTTC.

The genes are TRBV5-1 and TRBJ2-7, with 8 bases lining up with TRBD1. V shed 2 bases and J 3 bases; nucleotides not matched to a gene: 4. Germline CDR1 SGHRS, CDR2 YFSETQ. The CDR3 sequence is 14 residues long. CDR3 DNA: TGCGCCAGCAGCTTCCATACAGGGGGCTACGAGCAGTACGTC. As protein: CASSFHTGGYEQYV.

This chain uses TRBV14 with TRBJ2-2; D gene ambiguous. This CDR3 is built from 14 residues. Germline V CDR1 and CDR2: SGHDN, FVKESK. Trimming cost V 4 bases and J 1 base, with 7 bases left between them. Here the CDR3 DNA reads TGTGCCAGCAGCCGTCCCCAGAACACCGGGGAGCTGTTTTTT. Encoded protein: CASSRPQNTGELFF.

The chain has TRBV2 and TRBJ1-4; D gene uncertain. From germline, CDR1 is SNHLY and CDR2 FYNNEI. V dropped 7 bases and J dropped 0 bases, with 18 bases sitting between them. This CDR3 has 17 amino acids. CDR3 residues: CASIRSSRLPTNEKLFF. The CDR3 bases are TGTGCCAGCATTCGGAGCTCCCGGCTTCCAACTAATGAAAAACTGTTTTTT.

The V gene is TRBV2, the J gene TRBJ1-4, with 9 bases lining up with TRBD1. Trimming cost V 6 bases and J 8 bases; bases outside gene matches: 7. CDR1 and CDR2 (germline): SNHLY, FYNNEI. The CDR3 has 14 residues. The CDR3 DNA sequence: TGTGCCAGCAGCAGACAGGGGGTTTACGAAAAACTGTTTTTT. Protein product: CASSRQGVYEKLFF. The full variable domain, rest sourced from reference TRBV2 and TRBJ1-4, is EPEVTQTPSHQVTQMGQEVILRCVPISNHLYFYWYRQILGQKVEFLVSFYNNEISEKSEIFDDQFSVERPDGSNFTLKIRSTKLEDSAMYFCASSRQGVYEKLFFGSGTQLSVL.

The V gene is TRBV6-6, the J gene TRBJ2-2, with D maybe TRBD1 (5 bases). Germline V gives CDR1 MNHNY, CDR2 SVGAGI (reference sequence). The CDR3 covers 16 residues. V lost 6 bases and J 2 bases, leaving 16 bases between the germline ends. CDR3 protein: CASSLKDSLNTGELFF. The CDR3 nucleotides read TGTGCCAGCAGCCTTAAAGACAGTTTAAACACCGGGGAGCTGTTTTTT.

In nucleotides, the CDR3 is TGTGCCAGCAGCTGGCGGACAGGGGAGACCCAGTACTTC. Protein: CASSWRTGETQYF. This rearrangement joins TRBV7-9 to TRBJ2-5; 8 bases match TRBD1. The CDR3 loop spans 13 amino acids. Trimming at V came to 4 bases and at J to 5 bases, leaving 3 bases not matched to a gene. Germline CDR1 and CDR2: SEHNR and FQNEAQ (reference sequence). Full variable domain (rest looked up from reference TRBV7-9 and TRBJ2-5): DTGVSQNPRHKITKRGQNVTFRCDPISEHNRLYWYRQTLGQGPEFLTYFQNEAQLEKSRLLSDRFSAERPKGSFSTLEIQRTEQGDSAMYLCASSWRTGETQYFGPGTRLLVL.

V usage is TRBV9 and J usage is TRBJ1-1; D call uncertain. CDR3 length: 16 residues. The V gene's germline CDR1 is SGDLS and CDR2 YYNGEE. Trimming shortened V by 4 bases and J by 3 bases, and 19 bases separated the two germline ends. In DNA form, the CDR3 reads TGTGCCAGCAGCCCTAGGAAGAAGTGGGAGGACACTGAAGCTTTCTTT. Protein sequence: CASSPRKKWEDTEAFF.

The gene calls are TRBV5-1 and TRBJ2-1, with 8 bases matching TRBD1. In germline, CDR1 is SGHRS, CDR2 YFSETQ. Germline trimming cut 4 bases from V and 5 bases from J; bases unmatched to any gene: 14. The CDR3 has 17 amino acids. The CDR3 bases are TGCGCCAGCAGCGCGGCGTCGACAGGGGTTCAGGACAATGAGCAGTTCTTC. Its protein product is CASSAASTGVQDNEQFF.